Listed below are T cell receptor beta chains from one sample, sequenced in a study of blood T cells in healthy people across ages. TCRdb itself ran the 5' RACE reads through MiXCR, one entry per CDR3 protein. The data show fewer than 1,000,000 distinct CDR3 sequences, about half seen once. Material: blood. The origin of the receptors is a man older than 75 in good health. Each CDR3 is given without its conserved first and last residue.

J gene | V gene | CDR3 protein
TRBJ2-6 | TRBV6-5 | ASSSLQGGWPGANVLT
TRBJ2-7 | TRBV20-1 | SARDYGLAGESYEQY
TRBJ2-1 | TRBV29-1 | SVDGTADEQF
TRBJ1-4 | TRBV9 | ASSVGEEARNEKLF
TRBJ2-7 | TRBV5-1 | ASSSGQGLGEQY
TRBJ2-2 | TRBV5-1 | ASSLSGSPTGELF
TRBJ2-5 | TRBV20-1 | SALGRAPRGYNEQY
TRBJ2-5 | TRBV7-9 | ASSYGVRGETQY
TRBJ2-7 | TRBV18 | ASSHGQDTWHEQY
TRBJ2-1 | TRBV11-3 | ASSLYSRDDNEQF
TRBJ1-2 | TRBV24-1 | ATSDLDRDYGYT
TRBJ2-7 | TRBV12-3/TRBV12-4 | ASKQTGDYEQY
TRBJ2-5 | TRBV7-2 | ASTGFDRGWLETQY
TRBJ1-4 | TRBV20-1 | SARGMEGYEKLF
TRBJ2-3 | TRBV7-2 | ASSSSGGFSTDTQY
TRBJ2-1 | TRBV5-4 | TSSTTSPEQF
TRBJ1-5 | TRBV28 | ASSRGRGHGSNQPQH
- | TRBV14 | ASSRMGGSYEQY
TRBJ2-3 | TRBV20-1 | SATAGTGTTDTLY
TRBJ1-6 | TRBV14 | ASSQNRGGSPLH
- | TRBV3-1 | ASSQGGAGETQY
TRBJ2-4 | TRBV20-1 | SARTSGKNIQY
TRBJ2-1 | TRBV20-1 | SARGTSGANNEQF
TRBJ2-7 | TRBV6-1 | ASSDSGRAYEQY
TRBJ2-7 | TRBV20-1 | SARKTGSYEQY
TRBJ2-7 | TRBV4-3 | ASSQDRTVFYEQY
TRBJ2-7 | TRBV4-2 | ASSQDLNPQGAHDERY
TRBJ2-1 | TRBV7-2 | ASSLGTYNEQF
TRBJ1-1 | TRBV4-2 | ASSQEETVAF